This TCR beta chain is from a study of T cell responses to AZD1222 COVID-19 vaccine. Germline CDR1 LNHDA, CDR2 SQIVND (reference sequence). V was clipped by 1 base and J by 5 bases; unmatched bases: 6. There are 15 residues in the CDR3. The assay was immunoSEQ multiplex PCR, and TCRdb's table has in-frame clones only and misses some. The sample comprises approximately 170,000 clones, roughly 92% of which are singletons, and under 6% rests with the top ten. The origin of this receptor is an adult who received the AZD1222 COVID-19 vaccine. V is TRBV19 and J is TRBJ2-3; 7 positions agree with TRBD2. The source was peripheral blood, collected 28 days after the second AZD1222 dose. The CDR3 reads CASSIGGLGLDTQYF. CDR3 coding DNA: TGTGCCAGTAGTATAGGCGGACTAGGTTTAGATACGCAGTATTTT. Variable domain in full (rest from reference TRBV19 and TRBJ2-3): DGGITQSPKYLFRKEGQNVTLSCEQNLNHDAMYWYRQDPGQGLRLIYYSQIVNDFQKGDIAEGYSVSREKKESFPLTVTSAQKNPTAFYLCASSIGGLGLDTQYFGPGTRLTVL.